This paragraph covers one T cell receptor (beta chain) sequence. Its antigen is as yet unknown. Germline assignment: CDR1 MNHNS and CDR2 SASEGT. Deletions cut 2 bases from V and 6 bases from J, with 7 bases between. This CDR3 has 13 residues. The PCR contained 60 Vbeta and 13 Jbeta primers. Profiled with immunoSEQ multiplex PCR; TCRdb holds only in-frame clones, not every one. The table records approximately 150,000 clones, over 70% of them present only once. Each donor was nominally healthy when sampled (though unrecorded immune exposures were likely). This sample was included in a study of cytomegalovirus exposure and HLA in healthy donors. Study findings and constraints: A further, later analysis showed that HLA-associated TCR beta chains (compared with equally common others) were more clonally expanded.

This receptor was obtained from a young man in good health and CMV-seropositive. This chain joins TRBV6-1 and TRBJ2-2; the D gene is possibly TRBD1 (6 bases). The sample consisted of PBMCs. Here the CDR3 reads CASSEPGAGELFF. DNA of the CDR3: TGTGCCAGCAGTGAACCAGGGGCCGGGGAGCTGTTTTTT.